The clone carrying this T cell receptor (beta chain) was seen a single time. What it binds is not known. TCRdb's table, derived via immunoSEQ multiplex PCR, lists solely in-frame clones and lacks some. The sample records over 120,000 clones, roughly 92% being singletons. These data belong to a study of T cell responses to AZD1222 COVID-19 vaccine. The CDR3 extends over 12 amino acids. The V and J ends lost 6 bases and 1 base respectively, with 3 bases between them. The germline CDR1 and CDR2 sequences are SNHLY and FYNNEI. Study findings and constraints: Rises in breadth and depth of Spike-specific TCRs came after two AZD1222 doses. Seropositivity was recorded at baseline in only six AZD1222 recipients. The donor cohort was predominantly white British with a female majority, and clonal diversity may have been underestimated.

This receptor was identified in an adult in good health. The material sequenced was peripheral blood, taken on day 0 of AZD1222 vaccination. The rearrangement joins TRBV2 to TRBJ1-4; D not resolved. CDR3 sequence reads: CASRVTNEKLFF. The CDR3, as DNA: TGTGCCAGCAGGGTAACTAATGAAAAACTGTTTTTT.